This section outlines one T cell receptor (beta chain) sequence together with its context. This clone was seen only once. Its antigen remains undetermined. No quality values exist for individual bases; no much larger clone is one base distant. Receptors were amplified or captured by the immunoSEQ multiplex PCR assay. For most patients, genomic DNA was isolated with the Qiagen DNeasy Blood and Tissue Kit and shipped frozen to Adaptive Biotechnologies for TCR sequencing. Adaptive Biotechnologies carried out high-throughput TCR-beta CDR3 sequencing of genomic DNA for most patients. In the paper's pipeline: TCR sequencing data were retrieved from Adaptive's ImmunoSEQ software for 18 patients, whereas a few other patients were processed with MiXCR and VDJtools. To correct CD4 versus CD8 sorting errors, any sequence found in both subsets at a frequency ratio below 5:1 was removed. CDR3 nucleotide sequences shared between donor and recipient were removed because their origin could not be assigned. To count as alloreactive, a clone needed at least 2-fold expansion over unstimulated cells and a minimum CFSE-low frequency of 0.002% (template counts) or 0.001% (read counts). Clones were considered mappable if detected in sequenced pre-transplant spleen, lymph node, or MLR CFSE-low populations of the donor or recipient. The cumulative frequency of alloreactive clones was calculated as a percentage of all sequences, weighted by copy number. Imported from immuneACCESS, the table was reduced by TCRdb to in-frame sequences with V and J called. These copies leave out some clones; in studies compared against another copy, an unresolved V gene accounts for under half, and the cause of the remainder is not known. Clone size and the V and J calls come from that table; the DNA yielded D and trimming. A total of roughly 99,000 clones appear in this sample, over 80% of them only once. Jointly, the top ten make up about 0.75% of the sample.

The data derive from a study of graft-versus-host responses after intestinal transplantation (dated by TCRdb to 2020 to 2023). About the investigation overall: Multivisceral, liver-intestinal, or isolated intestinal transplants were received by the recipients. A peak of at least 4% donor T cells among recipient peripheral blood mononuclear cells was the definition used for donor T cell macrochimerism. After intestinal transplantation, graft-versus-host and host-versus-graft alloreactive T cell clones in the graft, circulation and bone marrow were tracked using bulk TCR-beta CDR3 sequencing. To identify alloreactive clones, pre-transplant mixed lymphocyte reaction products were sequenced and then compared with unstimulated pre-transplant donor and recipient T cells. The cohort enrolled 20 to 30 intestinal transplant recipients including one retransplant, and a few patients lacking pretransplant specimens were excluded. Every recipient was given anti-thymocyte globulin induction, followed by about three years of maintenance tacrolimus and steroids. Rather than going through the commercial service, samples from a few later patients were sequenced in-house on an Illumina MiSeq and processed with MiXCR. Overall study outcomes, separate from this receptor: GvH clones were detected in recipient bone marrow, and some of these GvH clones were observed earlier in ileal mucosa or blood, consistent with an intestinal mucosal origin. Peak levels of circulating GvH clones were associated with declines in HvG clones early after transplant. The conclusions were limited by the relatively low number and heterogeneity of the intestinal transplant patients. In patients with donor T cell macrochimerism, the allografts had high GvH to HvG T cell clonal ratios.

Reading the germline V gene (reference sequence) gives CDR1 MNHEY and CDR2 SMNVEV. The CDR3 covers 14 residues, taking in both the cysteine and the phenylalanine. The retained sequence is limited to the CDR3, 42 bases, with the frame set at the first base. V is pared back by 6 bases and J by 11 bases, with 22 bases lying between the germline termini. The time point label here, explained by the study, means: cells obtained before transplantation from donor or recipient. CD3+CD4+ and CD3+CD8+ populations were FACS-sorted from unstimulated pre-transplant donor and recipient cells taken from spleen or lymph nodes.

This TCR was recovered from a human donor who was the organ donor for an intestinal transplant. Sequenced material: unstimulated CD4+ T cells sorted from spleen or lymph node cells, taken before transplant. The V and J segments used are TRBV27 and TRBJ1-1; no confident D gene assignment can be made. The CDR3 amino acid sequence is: CASRFSRTHQVAFF. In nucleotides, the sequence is TGTGCCAGCAGGTTTAGTCGGACCCACCAGGTGGCTTTCTTT.